This TCR beta chain was obtained from a study of T cells in narcolepsy. Germline V gene lookup returns CDR1 SGHDT and CDR2 YYEEEE. V was shortened by 4 bases and J by 2 bases, with 17 bases between the two germline ends. The CDR3 consists of 16 residues. Here immunoSEQ multiplex PCR was the method, and the copy in TCRdb shows in-frame clones only, minus some. The sample consists of tens of thousands of clones, 70% to 90% of them appearing once. Broader study findings: Autoreactive clonotypes reportedly recurred in blood of same and different patients, not controls.

For this clone: The target antigen is unknown.

This receptor was identified in a human donor in good health. V gene TRBV5-6 combines with J gene TRBJ2-3; weak D call: TRBD1 (6 bases). Specimen: memory (CD45RA-) CD4+ T cells from blood. This CDR3 is CASSNPTGTITDTQYF. The CDR3 DNA is TGTGCCAGCAGCAATCCGACAGGAACAATCACAGATACGCAGTATTTT.